This T cell receptor (beta chain) was observed in a study of T-cell reconstitution after alpha-beta-depleted transplantation in children. The study, taken as a whole, reports: One year post-transplant, T-cell counts and diversity were largely derived from T cells produced anew. At around two months after transplant, the alpha-beta T cells were reportedly derived from several hundred expanded clones that came from non-depleted graft cells.

Notes on this clonotype: Its matching antigen is unknown. At one end the junction does not follow the germline gene, possibly because of a read error.

The CDR3 sequence is 12 residues long. Germline assignment: CDR1 DFQATT and CDR2 SNEGSKA (reference sequence). Preparation of the TCRbeta library involved a method that used unique molecular identifiers. TCRdb redid the calling of the PCR reads with MiXCR, one entry per CDR3 protein. The sample records some 350,000 distinct CDR3 sequences, about 16% being singletons. This receptor was taken from a male patient aged 2 to 10 who had a stem cell transplant for acute lymphoblastic leukemia, so the T cells may come from the graft donor. The V call is TRBV20-1, the J call TRBJ2-3; D ambiguous. Sequenced material: PBMCs, mostly from graft donor cells, taken 360 days after TCRalphabeta/CD19-depleted stem cell transplant. CDR3 sequence (DNA): TGCAGTGCTGGGCTTATCACAGATATGCAGTATTTT. Translation gives CSAGLITDMQYF.